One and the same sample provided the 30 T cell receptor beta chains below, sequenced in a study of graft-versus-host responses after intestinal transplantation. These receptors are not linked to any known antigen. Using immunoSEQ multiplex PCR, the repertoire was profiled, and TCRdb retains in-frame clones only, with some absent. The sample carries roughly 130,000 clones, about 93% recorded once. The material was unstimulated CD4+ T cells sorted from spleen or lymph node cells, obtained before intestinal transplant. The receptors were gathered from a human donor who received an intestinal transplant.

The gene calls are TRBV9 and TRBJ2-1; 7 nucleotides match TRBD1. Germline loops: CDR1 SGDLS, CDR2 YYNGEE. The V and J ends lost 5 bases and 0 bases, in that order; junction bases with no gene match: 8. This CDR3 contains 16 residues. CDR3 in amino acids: CASSSRRDSSYNEQFF. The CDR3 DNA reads TGTGCCAGCAGTTCCCGCCGGGACAGCTCCTACAATGAGCAGTTCTTC.

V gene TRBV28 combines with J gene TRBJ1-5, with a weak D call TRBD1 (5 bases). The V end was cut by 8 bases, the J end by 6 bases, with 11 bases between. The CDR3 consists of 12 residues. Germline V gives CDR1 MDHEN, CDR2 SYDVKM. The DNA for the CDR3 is TGTGCCAGCTGCAGGGTTCCTCAGCCCCAGCATTTT. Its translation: CASCRVPQPQHF.

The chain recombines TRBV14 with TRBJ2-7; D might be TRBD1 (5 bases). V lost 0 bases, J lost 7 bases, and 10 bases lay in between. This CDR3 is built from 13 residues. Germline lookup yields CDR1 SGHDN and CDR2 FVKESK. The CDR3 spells CASSQEGRVEQYF. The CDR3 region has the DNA TGTGCCAGCAGCCAAGAGGGCAGGGTTGAGCAGTACTTC.

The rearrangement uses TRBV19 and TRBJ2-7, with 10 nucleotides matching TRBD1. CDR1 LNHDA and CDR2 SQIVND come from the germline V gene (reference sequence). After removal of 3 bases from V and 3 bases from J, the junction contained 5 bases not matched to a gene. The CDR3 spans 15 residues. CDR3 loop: CASSMTGGVSYEQYF. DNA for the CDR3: TGTGCCAGTAGTATGACAGGGGGCGTGAGCTACGAGCAGTACTTC.

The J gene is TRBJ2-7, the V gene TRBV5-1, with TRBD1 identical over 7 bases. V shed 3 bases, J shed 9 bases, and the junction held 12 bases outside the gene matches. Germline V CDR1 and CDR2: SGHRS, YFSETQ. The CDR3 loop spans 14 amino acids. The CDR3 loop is CASSWDGTESSQYF. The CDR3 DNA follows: TGCGCCAGCAGCTGGGACGGGACAGAGTCTTCGCAGTACTTC.

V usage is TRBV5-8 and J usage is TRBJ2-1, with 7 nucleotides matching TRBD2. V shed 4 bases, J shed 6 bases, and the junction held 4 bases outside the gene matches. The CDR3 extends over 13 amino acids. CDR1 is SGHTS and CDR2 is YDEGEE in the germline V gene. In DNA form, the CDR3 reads TGTGCCAGCAGCCAGCGGGACTCCAATGAGCAGTTCTTC. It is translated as CASSQRDSNEQFF.

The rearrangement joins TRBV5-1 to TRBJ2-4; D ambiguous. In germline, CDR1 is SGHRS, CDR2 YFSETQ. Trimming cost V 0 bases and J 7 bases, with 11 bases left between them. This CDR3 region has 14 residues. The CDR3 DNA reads TGCGCCAGCAGCTTGGAAGGCGGAACTAACATTCAGTACTTC. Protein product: CASSLEGGTNIQYF. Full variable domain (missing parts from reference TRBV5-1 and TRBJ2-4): KAGVTQTPRYLIKTRGQQVTLSCSPISGHRSVSWYQQTPGQGLQFLFEYFSETQRNKGNFPGRFSGRQFSNSRSEMNVSTLELGDSALYLCASSLEGGTNIQYFGAGTRLSVL.

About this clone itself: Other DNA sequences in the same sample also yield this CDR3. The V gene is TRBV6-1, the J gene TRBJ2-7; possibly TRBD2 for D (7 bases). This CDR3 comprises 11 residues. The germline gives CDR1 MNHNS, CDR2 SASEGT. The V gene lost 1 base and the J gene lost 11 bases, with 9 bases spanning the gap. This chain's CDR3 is CASSEGGGKYF. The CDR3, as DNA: TGTGCCAGCAGTGAAGGCGGGGGCAAGTACTTC.

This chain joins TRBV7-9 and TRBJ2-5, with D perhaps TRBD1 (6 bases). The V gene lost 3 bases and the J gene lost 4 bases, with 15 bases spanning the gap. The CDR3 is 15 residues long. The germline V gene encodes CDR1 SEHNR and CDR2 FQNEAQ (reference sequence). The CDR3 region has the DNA TGTGCCAGCAGCTTTCCTCAGGGGCTCGGAGAGACCCAGTACTTC. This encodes CASSFPQGLGETQYF.

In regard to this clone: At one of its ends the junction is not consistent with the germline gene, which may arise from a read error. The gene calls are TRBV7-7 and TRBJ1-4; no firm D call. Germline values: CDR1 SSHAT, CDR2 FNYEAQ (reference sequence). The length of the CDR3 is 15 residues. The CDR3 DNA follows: TGTGCTAGCAGCCTTAAATGGGGTGCTAATGAAAAACTGTTTTTT. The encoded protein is CASSLKWGANEKLFF.

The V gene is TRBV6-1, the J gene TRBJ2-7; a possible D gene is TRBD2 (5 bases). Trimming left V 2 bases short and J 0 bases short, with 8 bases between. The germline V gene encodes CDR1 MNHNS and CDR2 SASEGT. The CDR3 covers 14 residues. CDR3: CASSEKRSSYEQYF. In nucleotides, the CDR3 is TGTGCCAGCAGTGAAAAGCGGAGCTCCTACGAGCAGTACTTC.

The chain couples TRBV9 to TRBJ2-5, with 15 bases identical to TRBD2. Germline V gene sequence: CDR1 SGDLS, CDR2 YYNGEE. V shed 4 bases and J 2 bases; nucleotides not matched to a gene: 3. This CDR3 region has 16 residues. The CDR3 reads CASSLGLAGGQETQYF. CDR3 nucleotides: TGTGCCAGCAGCCTCGGACTAGCGGGAGGGCAAGAGACCCAGTACTTC.

The CDR3 region has the DNA TGTGCCAGCAGCCAAGAGGAGACGGGGGGCAATCAGCCCCAGCATTTT. Amino acid sequence: CASSQEETGGNQPQHF. The rearrangement links TRBV4-2 to TRBJ1-5; possibly TRBD1 for D (5 bases). This CDR3 has 16 residues. The germline V gene encodes CDR1 LGHNA and CDR2 YNFKEQ. The V end lost 0 bases, the J end lost 2 bases, and 11 bases lay between the germline ends.

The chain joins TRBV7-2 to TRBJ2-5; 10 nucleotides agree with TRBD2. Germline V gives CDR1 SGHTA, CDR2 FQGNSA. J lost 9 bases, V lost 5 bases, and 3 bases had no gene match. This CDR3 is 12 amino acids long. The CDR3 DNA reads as TGTGCCAGCAGCCGCGGGACTAGCGCCCAGTACTTC. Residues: CASSRGTSAQYF.

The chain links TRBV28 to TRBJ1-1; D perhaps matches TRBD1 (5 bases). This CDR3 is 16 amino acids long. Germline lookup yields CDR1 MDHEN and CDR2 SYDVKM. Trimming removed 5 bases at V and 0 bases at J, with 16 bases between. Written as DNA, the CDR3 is TGTGCCAGCAGTACCGCCGGACGGGGGATGAACACTGAAGCTTTCTTT. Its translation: CASSTAGRGMNTEAFF.

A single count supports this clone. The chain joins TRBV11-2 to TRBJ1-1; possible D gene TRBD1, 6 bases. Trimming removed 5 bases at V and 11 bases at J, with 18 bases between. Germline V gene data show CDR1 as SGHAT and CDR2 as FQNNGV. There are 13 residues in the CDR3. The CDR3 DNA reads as TGTGCCAGCAGCGTTGACAGGCTCCCGGCGGCTTTCTTT. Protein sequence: CASSVDRLPAAFF. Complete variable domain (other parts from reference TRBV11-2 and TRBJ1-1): EAGVAQSPRYKIIEKRQSVAFWCNPISGHATLYWYQQILGQGPKLLIQFQNNGVVDDSQLPKDRFSAERLKGVDSTLKIQPAKLEDSAVYLCASSVDRLPAAFFGQGTRLTVV.

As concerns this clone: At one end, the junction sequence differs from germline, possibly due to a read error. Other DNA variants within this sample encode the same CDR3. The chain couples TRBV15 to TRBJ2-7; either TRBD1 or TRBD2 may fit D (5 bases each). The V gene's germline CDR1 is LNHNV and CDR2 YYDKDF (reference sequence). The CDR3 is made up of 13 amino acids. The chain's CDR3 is CATSSGAGYEQYF. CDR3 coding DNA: TGTGCCACCAGCAGCGGGGCGGGCTACGAGCAATACTTC. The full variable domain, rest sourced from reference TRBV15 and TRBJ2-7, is DAMVIQNPRYQVTQFGKPVTLSCSQTLNHNVMYWYQQKSSQAPKLLFHYYDKDFNNEADTPDNFQSRRPNTSFCFLDIRSPGLGDTAMYLCATSSGAGYEQYFGPGTRLTVT.

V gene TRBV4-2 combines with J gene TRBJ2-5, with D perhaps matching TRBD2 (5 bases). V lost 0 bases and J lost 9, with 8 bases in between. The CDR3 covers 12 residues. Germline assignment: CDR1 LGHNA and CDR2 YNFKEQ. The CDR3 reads CASSQDWRAQYF. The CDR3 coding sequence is TGTGCCAGCAGCCAAGATTGGCGGGCCCAGTACTTC.

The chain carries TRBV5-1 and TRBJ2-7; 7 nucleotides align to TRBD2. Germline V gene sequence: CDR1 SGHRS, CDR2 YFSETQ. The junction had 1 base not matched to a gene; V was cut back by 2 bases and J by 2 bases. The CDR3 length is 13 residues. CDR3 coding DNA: TGCGCCAGCAGCTTTGGGACTACCTACGAGCAGTACTTC. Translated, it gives CASSFGTTYEQYF.

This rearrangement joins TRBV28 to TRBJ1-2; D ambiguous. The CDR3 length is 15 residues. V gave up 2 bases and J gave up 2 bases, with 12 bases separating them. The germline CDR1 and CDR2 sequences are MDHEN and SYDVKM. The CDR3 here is CASSLPDGRNYGYTF. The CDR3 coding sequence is TGTGCCAGCAGTTTACCGGACGGGCGAAACTATGGCTACACCTTC.

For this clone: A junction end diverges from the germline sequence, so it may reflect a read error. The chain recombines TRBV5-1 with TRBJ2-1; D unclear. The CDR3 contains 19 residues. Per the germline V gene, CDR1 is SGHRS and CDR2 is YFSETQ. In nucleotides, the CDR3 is TGCGCCAGCAGGTTGGATTCGGTGACTTGGCGGAACGTCGACAATGAGCAGTTCTTC. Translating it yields CASRLDSVTWRNVDNEQFF.

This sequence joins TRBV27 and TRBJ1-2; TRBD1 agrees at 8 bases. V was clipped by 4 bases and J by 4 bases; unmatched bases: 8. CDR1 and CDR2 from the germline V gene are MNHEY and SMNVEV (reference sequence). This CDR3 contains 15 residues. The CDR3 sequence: CASSSHPTGGYGYTF. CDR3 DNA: TGTGCCAGCAGTTCCCATCCCACAGGGGGCTATGGCTACACCTTC.

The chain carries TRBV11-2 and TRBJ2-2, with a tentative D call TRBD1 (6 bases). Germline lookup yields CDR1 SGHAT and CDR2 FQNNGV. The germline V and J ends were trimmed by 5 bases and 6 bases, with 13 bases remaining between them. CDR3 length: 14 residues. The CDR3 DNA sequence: TGTGCCAGCAGCCCCGGACAGTACGCCGGGGAGCTGTTTTTT. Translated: CASSPGQYAGELFF.

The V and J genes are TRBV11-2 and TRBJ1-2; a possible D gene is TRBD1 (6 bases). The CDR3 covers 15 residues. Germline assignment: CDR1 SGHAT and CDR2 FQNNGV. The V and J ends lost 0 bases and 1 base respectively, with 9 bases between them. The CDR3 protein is CASSLEGRGNYGYTF. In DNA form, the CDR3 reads TGTGCCAGCAGCTTAGAAGGCAGGGGTAACTATGGCTACACCTTC.

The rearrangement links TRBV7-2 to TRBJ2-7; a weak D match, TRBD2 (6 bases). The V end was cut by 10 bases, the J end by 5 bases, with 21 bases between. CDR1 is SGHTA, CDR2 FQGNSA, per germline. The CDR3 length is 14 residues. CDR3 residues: CATQLGGPRDEQYF. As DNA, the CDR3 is TGTGCCACCCAGCTCGGAGGGCCGCGAGACGAGCAGTACTTC.

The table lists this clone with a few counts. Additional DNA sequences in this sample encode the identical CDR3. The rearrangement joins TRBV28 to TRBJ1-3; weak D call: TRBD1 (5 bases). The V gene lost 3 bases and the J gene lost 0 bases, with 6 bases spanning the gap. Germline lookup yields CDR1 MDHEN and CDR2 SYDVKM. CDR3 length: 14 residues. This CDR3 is CASSLGGSGNTIYF. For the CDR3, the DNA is TGTGCCAGCAGTTTGGGGGGCTCTGGAAACACCATATATTTT.

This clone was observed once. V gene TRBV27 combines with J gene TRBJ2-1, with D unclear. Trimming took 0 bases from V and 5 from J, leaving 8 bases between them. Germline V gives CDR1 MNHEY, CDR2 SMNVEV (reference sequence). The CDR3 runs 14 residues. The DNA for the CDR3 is TGTGCCAGCAGTTTATCGCTTCAAAACAATGAGCAGTTCTTC. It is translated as CASSLSLQNNEQFF.

This CDR3 reads CASSPGQTIPEAFF. For the CDR3, the DNA is TGTGCCAGCAGCCCGGGACAGACGATCCCTGAAGCTTTCTTT. The gene calls are TRBV28 and TRBJ1-1; 7 nucleotides agree with TRBD1. The CDR3 consists of 14 residues. V shed 6 bases, J shed 6 bases, and the junction held 10 bases outside the gene matches. CDR1 and CDR2 from the germline V gene are MDHEN and SYDVKM. The complete variable domain, with remaining parts taken from reference TRBV28 and TRBJ1-1, reads DVKVTQSSRYLVKRTGEKVFLECVQDMDHENMFWYRQDPGLGLRLIYFSYDVKMKEKGDIPEGYSVSREKKERFSLILESASTNQTSMYLCASSPGQTIPEAFFGQGTRLTVV.

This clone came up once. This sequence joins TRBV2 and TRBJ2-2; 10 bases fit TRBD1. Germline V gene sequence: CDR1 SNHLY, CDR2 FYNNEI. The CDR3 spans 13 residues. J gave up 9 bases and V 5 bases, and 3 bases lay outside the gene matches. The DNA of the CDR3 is TGTGCCAGCAGTCGGGACAGGGGTCGGGAGCTGTTTTTT. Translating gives CASSRDRGRELFF. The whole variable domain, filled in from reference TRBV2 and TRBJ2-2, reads EPEVTQTPSHQVTQMGQEVILRCVPISNHLYFYWYRQILGQKVEFLVSFYNNEISEKSEIFDDQFSVERPDGSNFTLKIRSTKLEDSAMYFCASSRDRGRELFFGEGSRLTVL.

CDR3 protein: CASSHYRGYQETQYF. In DNA, the CDR3 is TGTGCCAGCAGCCATTACAGGGGCTACCAAGAGACCCAGTACTTC. The V and J genes are TRBV7-9 and TRBJ2-5; 7 bases match TRBD1. The V gene's germline CDR1 is SEHNR and CDR2 FQNEAQ (reference sequence). The CDR3 is 15 amino acids. V lost 5 bases, J lost 0 bases, and 6 bases stayed unmatched.